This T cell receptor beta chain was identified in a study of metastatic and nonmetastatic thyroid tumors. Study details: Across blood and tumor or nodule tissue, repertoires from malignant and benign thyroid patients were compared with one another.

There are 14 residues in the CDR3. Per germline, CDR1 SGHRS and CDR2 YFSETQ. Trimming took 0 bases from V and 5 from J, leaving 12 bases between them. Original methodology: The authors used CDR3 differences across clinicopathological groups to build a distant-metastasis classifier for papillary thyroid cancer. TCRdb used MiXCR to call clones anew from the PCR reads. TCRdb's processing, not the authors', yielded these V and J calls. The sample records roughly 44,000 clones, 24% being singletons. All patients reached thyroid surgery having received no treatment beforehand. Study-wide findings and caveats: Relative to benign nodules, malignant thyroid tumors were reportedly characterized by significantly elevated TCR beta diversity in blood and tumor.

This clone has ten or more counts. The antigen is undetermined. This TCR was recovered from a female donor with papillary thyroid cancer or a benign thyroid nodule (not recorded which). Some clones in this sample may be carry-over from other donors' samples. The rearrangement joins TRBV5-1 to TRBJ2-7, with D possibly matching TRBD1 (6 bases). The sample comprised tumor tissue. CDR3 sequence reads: CASSLAGQGNEQYF. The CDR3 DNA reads TGCGCCAGCAGCTTGGCGGGACAAGGCAACGAGCAGTACTTC. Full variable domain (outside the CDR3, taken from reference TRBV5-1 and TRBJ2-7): KAGVTQTPRYLIKTRGQQVTLSCSPISGHRSVSWYQQTPGQGLQFLFEYFSETQRNKGNFPGRFSGRQFSNSRSEMNVSTLELGDSALYLCASSLAGQGNEQYFGPGTRLTVT.